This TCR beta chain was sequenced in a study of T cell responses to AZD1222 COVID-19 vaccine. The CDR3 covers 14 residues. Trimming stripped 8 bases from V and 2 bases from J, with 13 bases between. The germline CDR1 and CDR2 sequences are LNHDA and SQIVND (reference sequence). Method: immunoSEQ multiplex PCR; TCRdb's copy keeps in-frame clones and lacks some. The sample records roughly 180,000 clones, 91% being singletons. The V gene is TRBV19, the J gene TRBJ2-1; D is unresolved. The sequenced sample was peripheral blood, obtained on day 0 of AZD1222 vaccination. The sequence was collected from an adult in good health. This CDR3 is CASQPQATYNEQFF. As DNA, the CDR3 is TGTGCCAGTCAGCCGCAGGCTACCTACAATGAGCAGTTCTTC.